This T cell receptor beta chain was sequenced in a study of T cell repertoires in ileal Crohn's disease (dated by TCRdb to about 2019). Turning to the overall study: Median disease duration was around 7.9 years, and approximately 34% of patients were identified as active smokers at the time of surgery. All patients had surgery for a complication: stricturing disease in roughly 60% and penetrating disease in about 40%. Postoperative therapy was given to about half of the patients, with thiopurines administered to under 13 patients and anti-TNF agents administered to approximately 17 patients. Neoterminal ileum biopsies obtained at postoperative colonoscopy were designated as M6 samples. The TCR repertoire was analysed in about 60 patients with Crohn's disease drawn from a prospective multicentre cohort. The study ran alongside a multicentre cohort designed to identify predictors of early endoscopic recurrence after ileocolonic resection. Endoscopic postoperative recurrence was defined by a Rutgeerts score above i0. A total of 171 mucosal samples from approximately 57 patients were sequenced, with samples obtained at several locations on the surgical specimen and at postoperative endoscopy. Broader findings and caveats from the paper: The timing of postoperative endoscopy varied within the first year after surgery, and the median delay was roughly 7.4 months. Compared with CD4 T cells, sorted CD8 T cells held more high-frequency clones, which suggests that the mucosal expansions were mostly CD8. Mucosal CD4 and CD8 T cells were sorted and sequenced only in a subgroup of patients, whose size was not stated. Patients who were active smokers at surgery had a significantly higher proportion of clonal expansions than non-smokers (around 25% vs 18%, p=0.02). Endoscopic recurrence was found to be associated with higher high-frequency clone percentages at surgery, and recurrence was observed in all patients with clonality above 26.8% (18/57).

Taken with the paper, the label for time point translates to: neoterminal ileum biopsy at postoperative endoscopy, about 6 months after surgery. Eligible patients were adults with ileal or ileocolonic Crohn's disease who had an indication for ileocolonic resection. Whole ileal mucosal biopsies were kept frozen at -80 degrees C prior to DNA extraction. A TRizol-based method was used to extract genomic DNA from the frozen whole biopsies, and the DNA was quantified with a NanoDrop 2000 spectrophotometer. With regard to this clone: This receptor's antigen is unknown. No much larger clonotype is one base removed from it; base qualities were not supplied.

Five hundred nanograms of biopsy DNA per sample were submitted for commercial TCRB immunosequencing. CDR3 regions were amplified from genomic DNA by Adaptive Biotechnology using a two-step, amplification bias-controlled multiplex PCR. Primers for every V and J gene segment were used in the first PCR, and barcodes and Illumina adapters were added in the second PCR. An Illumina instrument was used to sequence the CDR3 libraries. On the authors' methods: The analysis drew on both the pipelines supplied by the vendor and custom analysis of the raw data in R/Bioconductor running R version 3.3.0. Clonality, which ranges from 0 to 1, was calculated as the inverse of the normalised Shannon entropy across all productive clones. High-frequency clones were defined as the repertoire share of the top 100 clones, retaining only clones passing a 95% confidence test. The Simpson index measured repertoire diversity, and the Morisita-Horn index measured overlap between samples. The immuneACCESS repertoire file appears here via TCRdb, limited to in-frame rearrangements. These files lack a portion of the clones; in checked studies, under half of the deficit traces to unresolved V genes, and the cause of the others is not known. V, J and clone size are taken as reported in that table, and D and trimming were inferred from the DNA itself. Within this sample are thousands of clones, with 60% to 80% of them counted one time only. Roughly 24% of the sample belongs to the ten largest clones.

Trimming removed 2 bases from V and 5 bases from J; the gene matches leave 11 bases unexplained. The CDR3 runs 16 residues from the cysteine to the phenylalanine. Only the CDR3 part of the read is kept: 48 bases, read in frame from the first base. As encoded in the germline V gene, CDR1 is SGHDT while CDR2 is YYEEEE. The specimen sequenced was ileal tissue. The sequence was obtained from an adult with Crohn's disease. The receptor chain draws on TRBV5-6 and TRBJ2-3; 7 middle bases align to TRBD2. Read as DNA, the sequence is TGTGCCAGCAGCTTTTGGGGGAGCGGGATTTTAGATACGCAGTATTTT. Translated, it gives CASSFWGSGILDTQYF.